The source of this T cell receptor beta chain is a study of T cell responses to AZD1222 COVID-19 vaccine. Study results and limitations: The CD4 TCRs associated with vaccination extended across spike and predominated at 160-218 and 743-854.

Concerning this clone itself: Its antigen is undetermined.

Sequencing was performed with immunoSEQ multiplex PCR; in TCRdb, only in-frame clones are kept and a portion is missing. The table lists some 150,000 clones, 92% of them singletons, with approximately 3.3% in the top ten. CDR1 LNHDA and CDR2 SQIVND come from the germline V gene (reference sequence). The CDR3 totals 16 residues. V shed 7 bases, J shed 4 bases, and the junction held 13 bases outside the gene matches. The TCR originated in an adult who received the AZD1222 COVID-19 vaccine. The starting material was peripheral blood, obtained 28 days after the second AZD1222 dose. The chain combines TRBV19 with TRBJ1-5; 7 bases agree with TRBD1. The CDR3: CASTMGPGQLNQPQHF. The DNA for the CDR3 is TGTGCCAGTACCATGGGACCGGGACAGCTGAATCAGCCCCAGCATTTT.